This T cell receptor beta chain was found in a study of blood T cell repertoires in COVID-19. Which cohort a participant joined came from the clinical history participants gave. V was trimmed by 2 bases and J by 1 base, leaving 11 bases between them. CDR3 length equals 15 residues. Germline V lookup: CDR1 SGHTA, CDR2 FQGNSA. The data were produced by immunoSEQ multiplex PCR, yet TCRdb's version contains in-frame clones alone and is incomplete. The profile covers hundreds of thousands of clones, with approximately 88% appearing a single time and 2.6% taken by the ten largest. The sample was PBMCs or T cells enriched from blood (not recorded which). This TCR was recovered from a woman aged 25 to 45 with acute COVID-19. The rearrangement joins TRBV7-2 to TRBJ1-1; D remains ambiguous. In DNA form, the CDR3 reads TGTGCCAGCAGCTTAACATCCCCAAGGAACACTGAAGCTTTCTTT. Protein product: CASSLTSPRNTEAFF. The whole variable domain, filled in from reference TRBV7-2 and TRBJ1-1, reads GAGVSQSPSNKVTEKGKDVELRCDPISGHTALYWYRQSLGQGLEFLIYFQGNSAPDKSGLPSDRFSAERTGGSVSTLTIQRTQQEDSAVYLCASSLTSPRNTEAFFGQGTRLTVV.